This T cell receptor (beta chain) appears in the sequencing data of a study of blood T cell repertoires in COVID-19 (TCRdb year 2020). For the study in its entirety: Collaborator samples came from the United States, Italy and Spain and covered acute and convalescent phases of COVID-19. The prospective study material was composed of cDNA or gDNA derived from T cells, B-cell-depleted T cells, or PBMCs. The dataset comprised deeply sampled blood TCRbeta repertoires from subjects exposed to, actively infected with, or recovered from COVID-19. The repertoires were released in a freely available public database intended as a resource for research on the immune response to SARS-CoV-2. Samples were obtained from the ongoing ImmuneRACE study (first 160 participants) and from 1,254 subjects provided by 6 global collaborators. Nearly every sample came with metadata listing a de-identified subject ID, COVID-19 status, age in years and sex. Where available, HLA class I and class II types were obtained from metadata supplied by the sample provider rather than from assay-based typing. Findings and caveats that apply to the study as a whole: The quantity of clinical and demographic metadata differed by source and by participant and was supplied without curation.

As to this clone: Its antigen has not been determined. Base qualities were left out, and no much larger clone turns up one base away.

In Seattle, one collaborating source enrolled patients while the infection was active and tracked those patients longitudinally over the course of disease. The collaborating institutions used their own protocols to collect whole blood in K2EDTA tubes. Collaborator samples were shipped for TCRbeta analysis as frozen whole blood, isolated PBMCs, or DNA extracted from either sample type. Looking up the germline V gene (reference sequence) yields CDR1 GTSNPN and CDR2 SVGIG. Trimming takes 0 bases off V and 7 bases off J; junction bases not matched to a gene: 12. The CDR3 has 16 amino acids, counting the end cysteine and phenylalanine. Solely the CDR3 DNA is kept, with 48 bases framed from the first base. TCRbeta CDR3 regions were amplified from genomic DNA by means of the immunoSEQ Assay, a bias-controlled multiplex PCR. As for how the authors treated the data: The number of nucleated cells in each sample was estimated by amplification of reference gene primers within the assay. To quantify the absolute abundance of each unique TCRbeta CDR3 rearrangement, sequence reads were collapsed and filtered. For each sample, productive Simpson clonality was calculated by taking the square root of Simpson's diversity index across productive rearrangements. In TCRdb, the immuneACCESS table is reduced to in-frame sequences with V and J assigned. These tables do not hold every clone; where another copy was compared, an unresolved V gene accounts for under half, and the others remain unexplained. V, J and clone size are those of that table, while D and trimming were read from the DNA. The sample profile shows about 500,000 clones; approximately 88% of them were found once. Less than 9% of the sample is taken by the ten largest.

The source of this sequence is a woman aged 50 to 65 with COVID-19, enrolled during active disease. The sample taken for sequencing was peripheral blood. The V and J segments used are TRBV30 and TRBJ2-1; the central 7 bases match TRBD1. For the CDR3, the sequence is CAWSVVVRGLGNEQFF. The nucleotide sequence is TGTGCCTGGAGTGTAGTCGTCAGGGGGTTAGGGAATGAGCAGTTCTTC.